The TCR beta chain described here comes from a study of T cell repertoires in cytomegalovirus infection. Trimming cost V 5 bases and J 6 bases, with 14 bases left between them. Germline CDR1 and CDR2: SGHTA and FQGTGA. This CDR3 has 14 residues. TCRdb reanalysed the reads using MiXCR and keeps one entry per CDR3 protein. In the table there are 150,000 to 200,000 distinct CDR3 sequences, 17% of which are singletons. The source is a human donor in good health (CMV status not recorded). Some clones in this sample may be carry-over from other donors' samples. The genes are TRBV7-3 and TRBJ1-5; TRBD1 is a possible D gene (5 bases). Specimen: CD8+ T cells from PBMCs. The CDR3 sequence: CASSPAGGAQPQHF. CDR3 bases: TGTGCCAGCAGCCCGGCTGGAGGGGCTCAGCCCCAGCATTTT.